What follows are 18 T cell receptor beta chains derived from one specimen sequenced in a study of T cells in women clearing cervical HPV infection. TCRdb's copy holds only in-frame clones and misses some; the assay was immunoSEQ multiplex PCR. This table holds 28,000 or so clones. Sequencing was carried out using blood buffy coat. Every receptor here comes from a woman aged 18 to 69 with a cervical HPV16 infection that either progressed to CIN3+ or cleared (not recorded which).

Notes on this clone: The observed sequence ends 3 residues before the CDR3 terminus, with the missing tail filled in from the germline J gene. J is TRBJ2-7 and V is TRBV5-1; D is perhaps TRBD2 (6 bases). CDR3 length: 16 amino acids. CDR1 and CDR2 from the germline V gene are SGHRS and YFSETQ. The ends were cut back, 4 bases at V and 6 bases at J, with 23 bases in the middle. The covered CDR3 bases are TGCGCCAGCAGCCTCCGGACTAAAATTGAAGGTGGCGAG. Translation gives CASSLRTKIEGGE. The whole CDR3 is CASSLRTKIEGGEQYF.

The CDR3 DNA, read in part, is TGTGCCAGCACGCACAGGGGATTTGGGGATGAG. It codes for CASTHRGFGDE. The full CDR3 is CASTHRGFGDEQFF. The genes are TRBV13 and TRBJ2-1; 7 bases are a match to TRBD1. Sequencing ends 3 residues short of the CDR3 end; the germline J gene provides the rest. The CDR3 has 14 residues. Germline CDR1 and CDR2: PRHDT and FYEKMQ (reference sequence). V lost 7 bases, J lost 8 bases, and 11 bases stayed unmatched.

With respect to this clone: The read terminates 3 residues before the CDR3 end, so the remaining end is supplied by the germline J gene. The chain has TRBV7-2 and TRBJ1-1, with 7 nucleotides matching TRBD1. The V gene's germline CDR1 is SGHTA and CDR2 FQGNSA. This CDR3 has 15 amino acids. V was clipped by 2 bases and J by 0 bases; unmatched bases: 3. CDR3 loop: CASSLYGQVNTEAFF. Incomplete CDR3 DNA: TGTGCCAGCAGCTTATACGGACAGGTGAACACTGAA.

Points on this clone: The read terminates 3 residues before the CDR3 end, so the remaining end is supplied by the germline J gene. This chain connects TRBV4-2 to TRBJ2-3; 7 positions match TRBD1. Germline CDR1 LGHNA, CDR2 YNFKEQ. V lost 5 bases to trimming and J lost 4 bases; unmatched junction nucleotides: 9. This CDR3 comprises 15 residues. The CDR3 loop reads CASSTGEGAPDTQYF. CDR3 DNA, as far as it was read: TGTGCCAGCAGCACCGGCGAGGGGGCGCCAGATACG.

A word on this clone: With the read ending 3 residues before the CDR3 end, the germline J gene is used to fill in that end. V usage is TRBV5-1 and J usage is TRBJ2-7; 7 bases line up with TRBD2. CDR1 is SGHRS and CDR2 is YFSETQ in the germline V gene. The CDR3 length is 14 residues. V gave up 0 bases and J gave up 3 bases; unmatched junction bases: 3. CDR3 residues: CASSLVGLDYEQYF. CDR3 bases read: TGCGCCAGCAGCTTGGTCGGACTAGACTACGAG.

Notes on this clone: The read is 3 residues too short to cover the CDR3 end, so that end is filled in from the germline J gene. The chain is built from TRBV2 and TRBJ2-3, with a possible D match to TRBD2 (5 bases). Looked up from germline, CDR1 is SNHLY and CDR2 is FYNNEI. CDR3 length equals 14 residues. CDR3 loop: CASMVAQNQETQYF. The CDR3 bases that were read are TGTGCCAGCATGGTAGCGCAGAACCAAGAGACG.

Concerning this clone: The read halts 3 residues ahead of the CDR3 end, with the missing end drawn from the germline J gene. The rearrangement uses TRBV7-9 and TRBJ1-2; D is perhaps TRBD1 (6 bases). CDR3 size: 15 residues. Germline V CDR1 and CDR2: SEHNR, FQNEAQ (reference sequence). The CDR3 DNA, read in part, is TGTGCCAGCAGCTCCGCCAGGGGCTATGACTACGAC. Translated: CASSSARGYDYD. The complete CDR3 sequence is CASSSARGYDYDYTF.

A note on this clone: The junction differs from germline at one of its ends, possibly a read error. The sequenced part of the CDR3 DNA is TGCAGTGCCAGAGGGGAGCCAGGGCTAGCGGCCTCCTACGAG. This encodes CSARGEPGLAASYE. The full CDR3 reads CSARGEPGLAASYEQYF. The chain links TRBV20-1 to TRBJ2-7; 7 bases are shared with TRBD2. Read coverage stops 3 residues before the CDR3 terminus; the germline J gene supplies the remainder. The germline V gene has CDR1 DFQATT and CDR2 SNEGSKA (reference sequence). The CDR3 has 17 residues.

Concerning this clone: The CDR3 end is not reached by the read, which stops 3 residues before it; the germline J gene fills it in. The chain uses TRBV19 and TRBJ1-2; D is perhaps TRBD1 (5 bases). The CDR3 runs 15 residues. Germline lookup yields CDR1 LNHDA and CDR2 SQIVND (reference sequence). V lost 0 bases and J lost 1, with 9 bases in between. CDR3 residues: CASSIDRENNYGYTF. Partial CDR3 DNA: TGTGCCAGTAGTATAGACAGGGAAAATAACTATGGC.

In regard to this clone: The sequence runs out 3 residues before the end of the CDR3; the remainder is reconstructed from the germline J gene. The chain joins TRBV7-9 to TRBJ1-6, with 7 positions matching TRBD1. The V and J ends lost 0 bases and 7 bases, in that order; junction bases with no gene match: 3. Germline CDR1 is SEHNR and CDR2 is FQNEAQ (reference sequence). The CDR3 runs to 15 residues. The CDR3 sequence: CASSLAGTDNSPLHF. Partial CDR3 DNA: TGTGCCAGCAGCTTAGCGGGGACAGACAATTCACCC.

With respect to this clone: The CDR3 end lies 3 residues beyond the end of the read and is filled in from the germline J gene. The chain joins TRBV19 to TRBJ2-1; D perhaps matches TRBD2 (6 bases). Trimming removed 1 base from V and 4 bases from J, with 14 bases in between. This CDR3 is built from 16 residues. The V gene's germline CDR1 is LNHDA and CDR2 SQIVND (reference sequence). CDR3 loop: CASSIGYGEVYNEQFF. The covered CDR3 bases are TGTGCCAGTAGTATAGGTTACGGGGAGGTATACAATGAG.

Concerning this clone itself: The DNA ends 3 residues before the CDR3 does, and the rest of the CDR3 is filled in from the germline J gene. The chain joins TRBV13 to TRBJ2-1; 9 nucleotides agree with TRBD2. V shed 5 bases, J shed 2 bases, and the junction held 4 bases outside the gene matches. Germline V gene data show CDR1 as PRHDT and CDR2 as FYEKMQ (reference sequence). This CDR3 has 15 residues. Partial CDR3 DNA: TGTGCCAGCAGCCGACTAGCGGTTACCTACAATGAG. It translates to CASSRLAVTYNE. The entire CDR3 reads CASSRLAVTYNEQFF.

Notes on this clone: The DNA ends 3 residues before the CDR3 does, and the rest of the CDR3 is filled in from the germline J gene. The chain has TRBV5-1 and TRBJ1-5, with TRBD1 as a possible D gene (6 bases). From germline, CDR1 is SGHRS and CDR2 YFSETQ. The ends were cut back, 5 bases at V and 0 bases at J, with 12 bases in the middle. The CDR3 spans 15 residues. The sequenced part of the CDR3 DNA is TGCGCCAGCAGACCGGGGACAATTAGCAATCAGCCC. This codes for CASRPGTISNQP. The entire CDR3 is CASRPGTISNQPQHF.

Note on this clone: Read sequence stops 3 residues before the CDR3 end, and the germline J gene provides the missing end. The chain combines TRBV18 with TRBJ2-4; TRBD2 matches 8 bases. Looked up from germline, CDR1 is KGHSH and CDR2 is LQKENI. The V and J ends lost 3 bases and 8 bases, in that order; junction bases with no gene match: 6. This CDR3 contains 14 residues. The covered CDR3 bases are TGTGCCAGCTCACCGGGACTAGGAACGGACATT. Its translation is CASSPGLGTDI. The whole CDR3 sequence reads CASSPGLGTDIQYF. Full variable domain (missing parts from reference TRBV18 and TRBJ2-4): NAGVMQNPRHLVRRRGQEARLRCSPMKGHSHVYWYRQLPEEGLKFMVYLQKENIIDESGMPKERFSAEFPKEGPSILRIQQVVRGDSAAYFCASSPGLGTDIQYFGAGTRLSVL.

As to this clone: From the germline J gene comes the end of the CDR3, since the read stops 3 residues before it. J is TRBJ1-2 and V is TRBV19; D remains unclear. This CDR3 contains 13 residues. Germline lookup yields CDR1 LNHDA and CDR2 SQIVND (reference sequence). The part of the CDR3 DNA that was read is TGTGCCAGTAGTTCCCAGCAGTCGGGTACC. Its protein product is CASSSQQSGT. The whole CDR3 region reads CASSSQQSGTYTF.

Points on this clone: The read finishes 3 residues shy of the CDR3 end, and the germline J gene is used to complete it. This same CDR3 is encoded by further DNA sequences in the sample. The V and J genes are TRBV2 and TRBJ1-2; possible D gene TRBD1, 5 bases. V shed 6 bases and J shed 1 base, with 12 bases lying between them. The CDR3 loop spans 14 amino acids. Germline CDR1 and CDR2: SNHLY and FYNNEI. CDR3 region: CASRLRGNNYGYTF. Incomplete CDR3 DNA: TGTGCCAGCAGACTTAGGGGCAATAACTATGGC. The entire variable domain, with the rest obtained from reference TRBV2 and TRBJ1-2, is as follows: EPEVTQTPSHQVTQMGQEVILRCVPISNHLYFYWYRQILGQKVEFLVSFYNNEISEKSEIFDDQFSVERPDGSNFTLKIRSTKLEDSAMYFCASRLRGNNYGYTFGSGTRLTVV.

Points on this clone: The read stops 3 residues short of the end of the CDR3; the missing end is completed from the germline J gene. V and J are TRBV6-2 or TRBV6-3 and TRBJ1-6; no clear D. The V gene's germline CDR1 is MNHEY and CDR2 SVGEGT. The CDR3 runs to 12 residues. The sequenced part of the CDR3 DNA is TGTGCCAGCAGTTACGACTCTATCCCC. Translated, it gives CASSYDSIP. Given in full, the CDR3 is CASSYDSIPLHF.

Of note for this clone: The CDR3 end is not reached by the read, which stops 3 residues before it; the germline J gene fills it in. The same CDR3 arises from other DNA sequences in this sample as well. The chain carries TRBV18 and TRBJ2-7, with 12 positions matching TRBD2. Germline values: CDR1 KGHSH, CDR2 LQKENI. The J segment lost 1 base and the V segment lost 6 bases, leaving 7 bases of the junction unmatched. The CDR3 contains 16 residues. The CDR3 region is CASSPPSGRDSYEQYF. The CDR3 DNA, read in part, is TGTGCCAGCTCCCCCCCTAGCGGGAGGGATTCCTACGAG.